The 20 T cell receptor beta chains in this list originate from one sample, sequenced in a study of chemoradiotherapy in HPV16-positive cancers. Some clones are missing from TCRdb's copy, which holds only in-frame ones; the method was immunoSEQ multiplex PCR. This sample has 9,000 to 15,000 clones, with around 80% found just once. The sample was gathered from a patient who underwent chemoradiotherapy. The receptor set was obtained from a human donor with HPV-associated anogenital cancer.

The V gene is TRBV6-5, the J gene TRBJ2-5; D is undetermined. Germline V CDR1 and CDR2: MNHEY, SVGAGI. With 8 bases removed from V and 5 bases from J, the gap between germline ends came to 9 bases. The CDR3 runs to 11 residues. The CDR3 sequence is CASSSTETQYF. The CDR3 DNA reads TGTGCCAGCTCTTCCACCGAGACCCAGTACTTC.

This chain connects TRBV11-3 to TRBJ2-7, with 8 bases identical to TRBD1. Trimming removed 5 bases from V and 7 bases from J; junction bases left unmatched: 4. Germline V gene data show CDR1 as SGHNT and CDR2 as YENEEA. There are 12 residues in the CDR3. The CDR3 protein is CASSPNRGEQYF. Here the CDR3 DNA reads TGTGCCAGCAGCCCTAACAGGGGGGAGCAGTACTTC. Based on the CDR3 plus reference TRBV11-3 and TRBJ2-7, the full variable domain is EAGVVQSPRYKIIEKKQPVAFWCNPISGHNTLYWYLQNLGQGPELLIRYENEEAVDDSQLPKDRFSAERLKGVDSTLKIQPAELGDSAVYLCASSPNRGEQYFGPGTRLTVT.

The chain uses TRBV28 and TRBJ1-6; a possible D gene is TRBD1 (5 bases). Germline CDR1 MDHEN, CDR2 SYDVKM. The ends were cut back, 4 bases at V and 0 bases at J, with 7 bases in the middle. This CDR3 contains 15 residues. The CDR3 DNA reads as TGTGCCAGCAGTTGGGGGAGCTCCTATAATTCACCCCTCCACTTT. This encodes CASSWGSSYNSPLHF.

The gene calls are TRBV4-3 and TRBJ1-2; D gene uncertain. The V end lost 0 bases, the J end lost 4 bases, and 6 bases lay between the germline ends. In germline, CDR1 is LGHNA, CDR2 YSLEER. The CDR3 runs to 13 residues. CDR3 loop: CASSQDSFYGYTF. The CDR3 nucleotides are TGCGCCAGCAGCCAAGATTCTTTCTATGGCTACACCTTC.

This sequence joins TRBV4-3 and TRBJ1-4, with 8 bases matching TRBD1. In germline, CDR1 is LGHNA, CDR2 YSLEER. This CDR3 contains 16 residues. Unmatched junction bases numbered 9, after V lost 3 bases and J lost 6 bases. The CDR3 loop reads CASSHYRGKGDEKLFF. CDR3 nucleotides: TGCGCCAGCAGCCACTACAGGGGGAAAGGTGATGAAAAACTGTTTTTT.

This sequence joins TRBV7-9 and TRBJ1-4, with 9 bases aligning to TRBD1. The CDR3 extends over 15 amino acids. Trimming took 2 bases from V and 8 from J; bases not matched to a gene: 6. Looked up from germline, CDR1 is SEHNR and CDR2 is FQNEAQ (reference sequence). The CDR3 coding sequence is TGTGCCAGCAGCTTAACCGGACAGGGGAGGGAAAAACTGTTTTTT. Its protein is CASSLTGQGREKLFF.

The gene calls are TRBV11-3 and TRBJ1-1; D gene uncertain. Trimming pared 3 bases from V and 5 bases from J, leaving 4 bases between. The CDR3 contains 11 residues. Germline V gene lookup returns CDR1 SGHNT and CDR2 YENEEA. CDR3 nucleotides: TGTGCCAGCAGCTTGGAAACTGAAGCTTTCTTT. Its translation: CASSLETEAFF.

The chain links TRBV6-5 to TRBJ2-4; 8 bases match TRBD2. The germline gives CDR1 MNHEY, CDR2 SVGAGI. Losses at the gene ends were 8 bases for V and 0 bases for J; bases not matched to a gene: 6. The CDR3 totals 15 residues. The CDR3 loop reads CASSLRGEAKNIQYF. CDR3 DNA sequence: TGTGCCAGCTCACTGCGGGGGGAAGCCAAAAACATTCAGTACTTC.

This clone was seen a few times. This rearrangement joins TRBV7-9 to TRBJ2-5; TRBD2 agrees at 7 bases. In germline, CDR1 is SEHNR, CDR2 FQNEAQ (reference sequence). The CDR3 runs 12 residues. With V trimmed by 8 bases and J by 5 bases, 5 bases remained unmatched. CDR3 protein: CASGLVAETQYF. In DNA form, the CDR3 reads TGTGCCAGCGGACTAGTTGCGGAGACCCAGTACTTC. Together with reference TRBV7-9 and TRBJ2-5, the CDR3 gives the full variable domain: DTGVSQNPRHKITKRGQNVTFRCDPISEHNRLYWYRQTLGQGPEFLTYFQNEAQLEKSRLLSDRFSAERPKGSFSTLEIQRTEQGDSAMYLCASGLVAETQYFGPGTRLLVL.

This clone was observed a few times. The chain has TRBV6-4 and TRBJ2-3; 8 bases are a match to TRBD2. CDR1 is MRHNA, CDR2 SNTAGT, per germline. The CDR3 contains 16 residues. The V and J ends lost 0 bases and 2 bases, in that order; junction bases with no gene match: 4. The CDR3 is CASSDSPAGATDTQYF. The CDR3 region has the DNA TGTGCCAGCAGTGACTCCCCAGCGGGGGCCACAGATACGCAGTATTTT.

This chain links TRBV18 with TRBJ2-2; D remains ambiguous. The germline gives CDR1 KGHSH, CDR2 LQKENI. The ends were cut back, 1 base at V and 8 bases at J, with 11 bases in the middle. The CDR3 has 14 amino acids. In nucleotides, the CDR3 is TGTGCCAGCTCACCACGTAATGGTGCGGGGGAGCTGTTTTTT. This sequence encodes CASSPRNGAGELFF.

Comments on this clone: The identical CDR3 is also encoded by other nucleotide sequences in the sample. The chain has TRBV7-2 and TRBJ1-5; D gene ambiguous. CDR3 length: 12 amino acids. CDR1 and CDR2 from the germline V gene are SGHTA and FQGNSA. V shed 1 base and J shed 6 bases, with 4 bases lying between them. The CDR3, as DNA: TGTGCCAGCAGCTTAGATACTCAGCCCCAGCATTTT. It specifies CASSLDTQPQHF.

The genes are TRBV4-3 and TRBJ2-3; TRBD2 agrees at 10 bases. The CDR3 has 16 amino acids. Trimming took 3 bases from V and 5 from J; bases not matched to a gene: 8. The germline V gene encodes CDR1 LGHNA and CDR2 YSLEER. CDR3 sequence: CASSHTTSGAQDTQYF. In DNA form, the CDR3 reads TGCGCCAGCAGCCATACTACTAGCGGGGCACAAGATACGCAGTATTTT.

The CDR3 bases are TGTGCCAGCAGTTACTCGAGTCCGGGGGCAGGAAACACCATATATTTT. Translated: CASSYSSPGAGNTIYF. This chain connects TRBV6-5 to TRBJ1-3, with D possibly matching TRBD1 (6 bases). Germline V gene data show CDR1 as MNHEY and CDR2 as SVGAGI. The CDR3 contains 16 residues. V lost 0 bases, J lost 4 bases, and 13 bases lay in between.

The chain uses TRBV30 and TRBJ1-2; D not resolved. CDR1 is GTSNPN and CDR2 is SVGIG in the germline V gene (reference sequence). V was cut by 3 bases and J by 5 bases, with 4 bases left in between. The CDR3 runs to 10 residues. The CDR3 bases are TGTGCCTGGAGGAATTATGGCTACACCTTC. It encodes CAWRNYGYTF.

The genes are TRBV7-2 and TRBJ1-5; D remains ambiguous. Between the trimmed V and J ends, which lost 4 bases and 2 bases, there was a span of 15 bases. The germline V gene has CDR1 SGHTA and CDR2 FQGNSA. This CDR3 spans 16 amino acids. CDR3 DNA: TGTGCCAGCAGCTCCCACCAGCGGGGAGGCAATCAGCCCCAGCATTTT. It codes for CASSSHQRGGNQPQHF.

The gene calls are TRBV21-1 and TRBJ2-2; TRBD2, as called in the table, went unchecked against the DNA. TRBV21-1 constitutes a pseudogene. The CDR3 is 19 residues long. CDR3 in DNA: TGTGCCAGCTCGACGCAGGCTAGCGGGGGCACAATGAACACCGGGGAGCTGTTTTTT. The encoded protein is CASSTQASGGTMNTGELFF.

The rearrangement uses TRBV5-8 and TRBJ1-5; maybe TRBD1 (6 bases). Germline lookup yields CDR1 SGHTS and CDR2 YDEGEE. CDR3 size: 14 residues. Trimming removed 4 bases from V and 4 bases from J, with 12 bases in between. The chain's CDR3 is CASSLDQGNQPQHF. The CDR3 coding sequence is TGTGCCAGCAGCCTTGACCAGGGGAATCAGCCCCAGCATTTT.

The gene calls are TRBV11-1 and TRBJ1-4, with D uncertain. CDR1 is SGHAT, CDR2 FQDESV, per germline (reference sequence). CDR3 length equals 15 residues. With 6 bases removed from V and 8 bases from J, the gap between germline ends came to 19 bases. The CDR3: CASRLKGYPGEKLFF. The CDR3 DNA reads TGTGCCAGCAGGTTAAAAGGTTACCCGGGGGAAAAACTGTTTTTT.

The genes are TRBV11-1 and TRBJ1-1; D gene uncertain. Per the germline V gene, CDR1 is SGHAT and CDR2 is FQDESV (reference sequence). The CDR3 sequence is 13 residues long. V was clipped by 1 base and J by 4 bases, with 7 bases between them. CDR3: CASSLVKGTEAFF. The CDR3 coding sequence is TGTGCCAGCAGCTTAGTGAAGGGCACTGAAGCTTTCTTT.